This TCR beta chain was captured by sequencing in a study of OX40 agonist ivuxolimab in advanced cancers. Study-wide points: Expanded clones were, on average, more numerous among CD8+ T cells than CD4+.

This CDR3 region has 16 residues. Looked up from germline, CDR1 is SGHTA and CDR2 is FQGNSA. After removal of 5 bases from V and 7 bases from J, the junction contained 11 bases not matched to a gene. TCRdb's copy holds only in-frame clones and misses some; the assay was immunoSEQ multiplex PCR. The profile covers 70,000 or so clones, with approximately 90% appearing a single time and around 7.3% taken by the ten largest. As for this clone: Its target is unknown.

Systemic immunosuppression or a history of autoimmune disease excluded patients. This specimen was CD4+ or CD8+ T cells sorted from blood, taken in a trial of the OX40 agonist ivuxolimab. The V call is TRBV7-2, the J call TRBJ1-4, with 9 bases lining up with TRBD1. This TCR derives from an adult with an advanced solid tumor such as melanoma, head and neck, liver or kidney cancer. The CDR3 loop is CASSHRRDRVSEKLFF. CDR3 bases: TGTGCCAGCAGCCACCGCCGGGACAGGGTAAGTGAAAAACTGTTTTTT.